Listed below are T cell receptor beta chains from one sample, sequenced in a study of T-cell memory formation after mild COVID-19. TCRdb reprocessed the 5' RACE reads via MiXCR and lists one record per CDR3 protein. The repertoire has 150,000 to 200,000 distinct CDR3 sequences, around 18% of them found once; the top ten carry roughly 4.3%. What was sequenced was PBMCs or a T cell subset sorted from them (not recorded which). The receptors were gathered from a man aged 18 to 30 who had mild COVID-19 (a few samples of this study predate the infection). Cell type and time point are not known. Both conserved end residues are part of each CDR3. The D gene is left open where the match is weak. For some rows the clone size is stated as once, few or many, or as a class when expanded; others skip it.

clone size	CDR3 length	D gene	V gene	J gene	CDR3 DNA	CDR3 protein
few	14	-	TRBV18	TRBJ2-1	TGTGCCAGCTCACCACCAGCCCCCTACAATGAGCAGTTCTTC	CASSPPAPYNEQFF
-	15	-	TRBV12-3/TRBV12-4	TRBJ2-7	TGTGCCAGCAGTTTAGAGGCTCGGGGCCCCTTCGAGCAGTACTTC	CASSLEARGPFEQYF
-	14	-	TRBV7-7	TRBJ2-2	TGTGCTAGCAGCCCGAGCACAGGGACCGGGGAGCTGTTTTTT	CASSPSTGTGELFF
many	13	-	TRBV12-3/TRBV12-4	TRBJ1-4	TGTGCCAGCAGGCCGGGCCATAATGAAAAACTGTTTTTT	CASRPGHNEKLFF
-	13	-	TRBV20-1	TRBJ1-2	TGCAGTGCTACAAACGAACTTAACTATGGCTACACCTTC	CSATNELNYGYTF
many	16	TRBD1	TRBV19	TRBJ1-5	TGTGCCAGTAGTGGGACAGGAGCAAATAGCAATCAGCCCCAGCATTTT	CASSGTGANSNQPQHF
many	14	-	TRBV5-5	TRBJ1-5	TGTGCCAGCAGCATAAGCCACGAGAGTCAGCCCCAGCATTTT	CASSISHESQPQHF
-	16	-	TRBV20-1	TRBJ1-6	TGCAGTGCTAGAGATCTTCGCAGGGGTAGTAATTCACCCCTCCACTTT	CSARDLRRGSNSPLHF
few	15	TRBD1	TRBV20-1	TRBJ2-3	TGCAGTGCTTCCGGACAGGGAGGCGGCACAGATACGCAGTATTTT	CSASGQGGGTDTQYF
few	13	-	TRBV20-1	TRBJ1-1	TGCAGTGCTAGAGATCGACCGCTCGCTGAAGCTTTCTTT	CSARDRPLAEAFF
many	14	-	TRBV6-6	TRBJ1-6	TGTGCCAGCGTGACTGGGGGATCGGGTTCACCCCTCCACTTT	CASVTGGSGSPLHF
few	12	-	TRBV6-2/TRBV6-3	TRBJ2-3	TGTGCCAGCAGAGAGACGGCAGATACGCAGTATTTT	CASRETADTQYF
once	15	TRBD2	TRBV4-2	TRBJ2-3	TGTGCCAGCAGCATGAGCGGGGAGAGCACAGATACGCAGTATTTT	CASSMSGESTDTQYF
-	17	TRBD2	TRBV4-3	TRBJ2-1	TGCGCCAGCAGCCAGGGTGGGACTAGCGCTTACGACAATGAGCAGTTCTTC	CASSQGGTSAYDNEQFF
few	17	-	TRBV11-2	TRBJ2-1	TGTGCCAGCAGCTTAGATCCGGGACGCACCGCATACAATGAGCAGTTCTTC	CASSLDPGRTAYNEQFF
many	17	-	TRBV4-3	TRBJ2-3	TGCGCCAGCAGCCAAGATCCACCCGGCGGGGGCACAGATACGCAGTATTTT	CASSQDPPGGGTDTQYF
few	14	-	TRBV5-1	TRBJ2-2	TGCGCCAGCAGCCTGGACATTCGCACCGGGGAGCTGTTTTTT	CASSLDIRTGELFF
few	18	-	TRBV7-2	TRBJ2-5	TGTGCCAGCAGCTTAGAGTGGGGCACAGGATACTACCAAGAGACCCAGTACTTC	CASSLEWGTGYYQETQYF
few	15	TRBD2	TRBV15	TRBJ2-3	TGTGCCACCAGCGTTAGCGGGGGATCCACAGATACGCAGTATTTT	CATSVSGGSTDTQYF
-	15	-	TRBV5-1	TRBJ2-2	TGCGCCAGCAGCTTTGGCCGGGGGAACACCGGGGAGCTGTTTTTT	CASSFGRGNTGELFF
few	15	-	TRBV27	TRBJ2-6	TGTGCCAGCACCCCCGCTCGCTCTGGGGCCAACGTCCTGACTTTC	CASTPARSGANVLTF
few	18	TRBD1	TRBV4-3	TRBJ2-2	TGCGCCAGCAGCCAAGCAAACATCGGGACAGGGTCCACCGGGGAGCTGTTTTTT	CASSQANIGTGSTGELFF
-	13	-	TRBV10-2	TRBJ1-5	TGCGCCAGCTCTCAGTCGGTTAATCAGCCCCAGCATTTT	CASSQSVNQPQHF
many	15	-	TRBV4-3	TRBJ1-3	TGCGCCAGCAGCCATCTACAGGGTGGTGGAAACACCATATATTTT	CASSHLQGGGNTIYF
few	18	TRBD2	TRBV9	TRBJ2-3	TGTGCCAGCAGCGTAAGCCTAGCGGGGGCCCCGCCCGCAGATACGCAGTATTTT	CASSVSLAGAPPADTQYF
few	14	-	TRBV6-6	TRBJ2-3	TGTGCCAGCATCTGGGGGGCCAGCACAGATACGCAGTATTTT	CASIWGASTDTQYF
many	15	-	TRBV12-3/TRBV12-4	TRBJ1-4	TGTGCCAGCAGTTCCTTGGGCCCCACAGGGGAAAAACTGTTTTTT	CASSSLGPTGEKLFF
-	14	-	TRBV5-1	TRBJ1-5	TGCGCCAGCAGCCAAGACGTCCTCGGTCAGCCCCAGCATTTT	CASSQDVLGQPQHF
-	14	-	TRBV12-3/TRBV12-4	TRBJ1-3	TGTGCCAGCAGTAAGACAGCCTCTGGAAACACCATATATTTT	CASSKTASGNTIYF
-	13	TRBD2	TRBV20-1	TRBJ2-5	TGCAGCGGCGGGCGGGGGTCAGAGGAGACCCAGTACTTC	CSGGRGSEETQYF
-	14	-	TRBV5-1	TRBJ1-4	TGCGCCAGCAGCTTCGGACAAGAGGATGAAAAACTGTTTTTT	CASSFGQEDEKLFF
-	13	-	TRBV20-1	TRBJ2-2	TGCAGTGCGGTACGGGGAAACACCGGGGAGCTGTTTTTT	CSAVRGNTGELFF
-	16	-	TRBV27	TRBJ1-2	TGTGCCAGCAGTTCTGCCCTTCGGGGGAGAGGCTATGGCTACACCTTC	CASSSALRGRGYGYTF
-	11	-	TRBV19	TRBJ2-3	TGTGCCAGTAGTTTCCGACGGCAACTGTATTTT	CASSFRRQLYF
few	13	-	TRBV7-3	TRBJ2-5	TGTGCCAGCAGCTTTGGGGTCGGGGAGACCCAGTACTTC	CASSFGVGETQYF
many	20	-	TRBV28	TRBJ1-6	TGTGCCAGCAGTTTAATTCCCCCCCTTAGCACGGGGATGGGGAATTCACCCCTCCACTTT	CASSLIPPLSTGMGNSPLHF